This T cell receptor beta chain is drawn from a study of shared clonotypes between healthy human individuals (dated by TCRdb to 2018 to 2021). In terms of the full investigation: The cohort comprised a couple of women and a few men aged 18 to 49 years. Per donor, three plates each were used for CD4 naive and CD4 memory, two for CD8 naive, and one for CD8 memory. The study deeply sequenced blood TCR repertoires of five healthy adults to estimate repertoire size and the extent of clonotype sharing between individuals. Different laboratories and diverse techniques were used to prepare libraries and sequence TCR repertoires, to increase sequencing depth and limit assay-specific biases. Between about 0.8 and 9.5 billion PBMCs per donor were obtained by leukapheresis. General findings and caveats noted by the study authors: Larger estimated clonotype richness was generally found for naive subsets than for memory subsets. Rarefaction of sorted-subset datasets indicated incomplete sequencing despite the large sequencing depth. Only blood was sampled, and tissue TCR repertoires likely differ from those in blood. Based on pairwise subsampling, the degree of clonotype sharing among donors was expected to be affected by sequencing depth. Approximately 5% of naive CD4, around 3.6% of naive CD8, approximately 2% of memory CD4, and about 0.4% of memory CD8 clonotypes were shared across several donors. Compared with non-shared clonotypes, the clonotypes found in all four sorted-subset donors had higher generation probabilities. The genetic and exposure-history diversity represented was limited by the small number of donors.

The CDR3, from cysteine to phenylalanine, totals 15 residues. Only CDR3 DNA is held: 45 bases, read in frame from base 1. V is shortened by 4 bases, J by 4 bases, and the region joining them spans 13 bases. The germline V gene encodes CDR1 MNHNS and CDR2 SASEGT. The donors were healthy, HIV-negative adults with no recently reported acute infections or vaccinations. All donors were Caucasian adults living in Nashville, Tennessee, USA. CD4+ T cells were enriched by magnetic negative selection; naive cells were then positively selected on CD45RA, and the negative fraction formed the memory subset. Blood was obtained by leukapheresis, after which PBMCs were separated by Ficoll-Histopaque density gradient centrifugation and cryopreserved in liquid nitrogen vapor phase. Analytical flow cytometry was used to check the purity and quantity of each magnetically sorted T cell population. From each sorted fraction, genomic DNA was isolated and quantified by UV absorbance on a Nanodrop 2000c.

This clone was observed at least ten times. Which antigen it targets is not known. No much larger clone is present one base from it, and per-base qualities are unavailable. Using the deep immunoSEQ assay, multiplex PCR amplified TCR CDR3 regions from genomic DNA. Extracted genomic DNA from each cell subset was distributed evenly across all wells of several immunoSEQ 96-well plates, and each plate was treated as a replicate. Each replicate PCR for sorted subsets received around 0.2 ug genomic DNA, equal to roughly 29,000 T cell genomes. Purified libraries were quantified with a Qubit 3.0 fluorometer, sized on a Bioanalyzer 2100, and re-quantified with the KAPA Library Quantification kit. Every immunoSEQ 96-well plate was sequenced on a separate single-read 150-cycle Illumina NextSeq 550 flow cell. Per the original workflow: Because the immunoSEQ output included only junctional sequences and no quality scores, the filtering could not be the same as the filtering used for full-length reads. To assign V/J genes and CDR3, sequences were annotated against IMGT germline references using PyIR, a Python wrapper for IgBLAST v1.9. Any read was removed if the V/J assignment was weak (E-value above 1e-6), the CDR3 was missing, or the read contained stop codons, out-of-frame junctions, or ambiguous translated residues. V3J clonotypes were defined as sequences sharing the same inferred V gene, J gene, and CDR3 amino acid sequence. Percentage overlap between repertoires was calculated by dividing the number of shared unique clonotypes by the size of the smaller repertoire. Three approaches were used to assess repertoire richness: RTK rarefaction, the Chao1 estimator, and Recon v2.1 estimates of unobserved clonotypes. Generation probabilities for all TCRbeta clonotypes obtained by the gDNA method from a handful of donors were computed using OLGA. Entries here come from immuneACCESS through TCRdb and include only in-frame sequences with V and J called. Some clones fail to appear in such tables; in the studies checked, an unresolved V gene covers under half of the shortfall, and the cause of the remainder is unknown. V and J calls plus clone size are reproduced from that table; the DNA served to infer D and trimming. In this sample the table shows over 700,000 clones, around 77% of which occur a single time. Around 1.8% of the sample lies in the top ten.

The chain is assembled from TRBV6-1 and TRBJ2-2; D gene: possibly TRBD1, on 5 matching bases. The source material was memory CD4+ T cells sorted from blood. The cell subset or site label of this sample denotes: CD45RA-negative fraction. This clonotype originated in a woman in her twenties or thirties in good health. Read as DNA, the sequence is TGTGCCAGCAGTGGGCAGGGATGGTCCACCGGGGAGCTGTTTTTT. Translated, this gives CASSGQGWSTGELFF.